This entry features one T cell receptor (beta chain) sequence. Its antigen is unknown. The length of the CDR3 is 15 residues. The V gene lost 4 bases and the J gene lost 8 bases, with 17 bases spanning the gap. CDR1 KGHDR and CDR2 SFDVKD come from the germline V gene. A 5'RACE reaction primed in the constant segment made cDNA libraries of TCR alpha and TCR beta, and these carried sample barcodes and UMIs. TCRdb re-analysed the 5' RACE reads in MiXCR, keeping a single row per CDR3 protein. This sample has roughly 130,000 distinct CDR3 sequences, with roughly 6% found just once. These data come from a study of T-cell memory formation after mild COVID-19. Study-level results: A balance of CD4 and CD8 characterized clones contracting day 15 to 85, whereas later expanders leaned CD4+.

V is TRBV24-1 and J is TRBJ2-1; D not resolved. The sequenced material came from PBMCs or a T cell subset sorted from them (not recorded which). The sequence came from an adult woman who had mild COVID-19 (a few samples of this study predate the infection). Cell type and time point are not known. Here the CDR3 DNA reads TGTGCCACCAGTGACTCTCAACCCCTAGGGTATGAGCAGTTCTTC. It encodes CATSDSQPLGYEQFF.